Below, 8 T cell receptor beta chains from the same sample are listed, as sequenced in a study of Graves' ophthalmopathy and Graves' hyperthyroidism. The TCR beta CDR3 regions underwent amplification from RNA transcripts. RT-PCR with HTBI primers came first, then second-round multiplex PCR. TCRdb fed the multiplex PCR reads into MiXCR, producing one record per CDR3 protein. The profile shows under 400,000 distinct CDR3 sequences, 17% of them singletons. The sample comprised peripheral blood. The receptors originated from an adult man with Graves' ophthalmopathy.

This clonotype occurred many times. V is TRBV20-1 and J is TRBJ2-5; no clear D. Trimming pared 6 bases from V and 0 bases from J, leaving 5 bases between. The CDR3 loop spans 11 amino acids. The germline CDR1 and CDR2 sequences are DFQATT and SNEGSKA (reference sequence). The CDR3 here is CSADHQETQYF. Here the CDR3 DNA reads TGCAGTGCAGATCACCAAGAGACCCAGTACTTC.

The sample holds many counts of this clonotype. This chain uses TRBV19 with TRBJ2-7; 11 nucleotides line up with TRBD1. Per the germline V gene, CDR1 is LNHDA and CDR2 is SQIVND (reference sequence). This CDR3 has 16 residues. V dropped 5 bases and J dropped 4; count of bases not matched to a gene: 10. CDR3 sequence: CASSPSGQGGRYEQYF. Here the CDR3 DNA reads TGTGCCAGTAGTCCCTCGGGACAGGGGGGTCGGTACGAGCAGTACTTC.

This chain uses TRBV7-8 with TRBJ2-5; 9 bases are shared with TRBD1. Germline V gives CDR1 SGHVS, CDR2 FQNEAQ. This CDR3 is 16 amino acids long. V shed 4 bases and J 4 bases; nucleotides not matched to a gene: 10. DNA for the CDR3: TGTGCCAGCAGCTATCGCGGGGGACAGGGAAGAGAGACCCAGTACTTC. Protein product: CASSYRGGQGRETQYF.

Ten or more counts support this clonotype. The chain couples TRBV4-3 to TRBJ2-5; TRBD2 aligns across 11 bases. V shed 5 bases, J shed 3 bases, and the junction held 5 bases outside the gene matches. From germline, CDR1 is LGHNA and CDR2 YSLEER. The CDR3 sequence is 15 residues long. The CDR3, as DNA: TGCGCCAGCAGCGGTAGACTAGCGGGAAAAGAGACCCAGTACTTC. It specifies CASSGRLAGKETQYF.

This clonotype was recorded many times. The chain carries TRBV13 and TRBJ2-5, with D unresolved. Trimming took 2 bases from V and 7 from J, leaving 14 bases between them. In germline, CDR1 is PRHDT, CDR2 FYEKMQ (reference sequence). This CDR3 has 14 amino acids. The DNA for the CDR3 is TGTGCCAGCAGCTTATATAACGGCCGCGGGACCCAGTACTTC. It specifies CASSLYNGRGTQYF.

In this sample, this clonotype turned up many times. The V call is TRBV11-1, the J call TRBJ2-7; TRBD2 aligns across 9 bases. The junction had 19 bases not matched to a gene; V was cut back by 2 bases and J by 5 bases. Per the germline V gene, CDR1 is SGHAT and CDR2 is FQDESV (reference sequence). The CDR3 has 19 amino acids. CDR3 region: CASSLLSASRGAGGDEQYF. CDR3 coding DNA: TGTGCCAGCAGCTTACTTTCCGCCAGTCGGGGAGCGGGAGGAGACGAGCAGTACTTC.

This clonotype was seen at least ten times. This chain uses TRBV19 with TRBJ2-5; tentative D call: TRBD1 (6 bases). V was cut by 3 bases and J by 2 bases, with 10 bases left in between. Germline V lookup: CDR1 LNHDA, CDR2 SQIVND (reference sequence). This CDR3 has 14 residues. The CDR3 bases are TGTGCCAGTAGTATTTCGACAGGACAAGAGACCCAGTACTTC. This gives the protein CASSISTGQETQYF. Full variable domain (outside the CDR3, taken from reference TRBV19 and TRBJ2-5): DGGITQSPKYLFRKEGQNVTLSCEQNLNHDAMYWYRQDPGQGLRLIYYSQIVNDFQKGDIAEGYSVSREKKESFPLTVTSAQKNPTAFYLCASSISTGQETQYFGPGTRLLVL.

This clonotype was seen ten or more times. This chain connects TRBV20-1 to TRBJ2-4; TRBD1 is a possible D gene (5 bases). This CDR3 region has 16 residues. CDR1 is DFQATT, CDR2 SNEGSKA, per germline (reference sequence). V dropped 0 bases and J dropped 0 bases, with 12 bases sitting between them. The CDR3 spells CSARDTDSLAKNIQYF. The CDR3 nucleotides are TGCAGTGCTAGAGATACCGACAGCCTAGCCAAAAACATTCAGTACTTC.